The T cell receptor (beta chain) under discussion was sequenced for a study of naive and memory T cell subsets. V gave up 0 bases and J gave up 0 bases; unmatched junction bases: 7. Germline CDR1 and CDR2: SGHDN and FVKESK. The CDR3 loop spans 18 amino acids. Findings and limits, study-wide: Especially in CD8 cells, naive repertoires contained a few larger clonotypes, possibly CD45RA-re-expressing memory cells.

In regard to this clonotype: Antigen unknown.

The beta constant-region primer was an equimolar mix of two oligonucleotides covering TRBC1 and TRBC2. The ligated cDNA underwent four PCR rounds using SP2 and nested alpha and beta constant-region primers. TCRdb fed the UMI-ligation and nested PCR reads into MiXCR, producing one record per CDR3 protein. Of more than 95,000 distinct CDR3 sequences listed, more than 12% are singletons. Sequenced material: naive CD8+ T cells from blood. The clonotype was recovered from a human donor in good health. This chain links TRBV14 with TRBJ2-3; 9 bases agree with TRBD2. The CDR3 sequence: CASSQDRLAVYSTDTQYF. CDR3 DNA: TGTGCCAGCAGCCAAGATCGACTAGCGGTCTATAGCACAGATACGCAGTATTTT.